Below, 2 T cell receptor beta chains from the same sample are listed, as sequenced in a study of blood T cell repertoires in COVID-19. Sequencing used immunoSEQ multiplex PCR; TCRdb keeps in-frame clones, though not all of them. Of approximately 80,000 clones listed, 82% are singletons. Sequencing was performed on peripheral blood. The source of these receptors is a human donor in a cohort sampled during active COVID-19.

The V and J genes are TRBV28 and TRBJ2-3, with a tentative D call TRBD1 (5 bases). CDR1 is MDHEN and CDR2 is SYDVKM in the germline V gene. Trimming removed 11 bases at V and 4 bases at J, with 19 bases between. The length of the CDR3 is 14 residues. CDR3 in DNA: TGTGCCGGCGCCCAGGCAGGGTCCCCAGATACGCAGTATTTT. The encoded protein is CAGAQAGSPDTQYF.

This clone was counted between two and nine times. This chain joins TRBV6-6 and TRBJ1-2; no definite D call. The CDR3 length is 11 residues. V was pared by 4 bases and J by 13 bases, with 13 bases between. Germline CDR1 and CDR2: MNHNY and SVGAGI (reference sequence). CDR3 nucleotide sequence: TGTGCCAGCAGTTCCGGGATTGTAGGCACCTTC. This codes for CASSSGIVGTF.